This is a list of T cell receptor beta chains from one sample in a study of high-grade serous ovarian cancer treatment subgroups. Assay: immunoSEQ multiplex PCR; the TCRdb copy retains only in-frame clones and omits some. The table records about 11,000 clones, roughly four fifths of them present only once. Sequenced input: tumor tissue. Every receptor here comes from a human donor with high-grade serous ovarian cancer. CDR3s include the opening cysteine and the closing phenylalanine or tryptophan. Each record gives: clone size, J gene, V gene, CDR3 protein. Not every row has a clone size; where given, it reads once, few, many or a size class.

abundance: .
j_gene: TRBJ2-1
v_gene: TRBV5-1
CDR3aa: CASSSSSGGNYNEQFF

abundance: .
j_gene: TRBJ1-1
v_gene: TRBV5-1
CDR3aa: CASSLGWGGAEAFF

abundance: .
j_gene: TRBJ2-1
v_gene: TRBV5-1
CDR3aa: CASSLREPYNEQFF

abundance: .
j_gene: TRBJ2-1
v_gene: TRBV27
CDR3aa: CASRLAGGSNEQFF

abundance: .
j_gene: TRBJ2-3
v_gene: TRBV28
CDR3aa: CACSQSGSFTDTQYF

abundance: .
j_gene: TRBJ1-5
v_gene: TRBV27
CDR3aa: CASSSQNQPQHF

abundance: .
j_gene: TRBJ1-3
v_gene: TRBV19
CDR3aa: CASSRTVPSGNTIYF

abundance: .
j_gene: TRBJ2-7
v_gene: TRBV5-1
CDR3aa: CASSLFPNGLAGGPYEQYF

abundance: .
j_gene: TRBJ2-7
v_gene: TRBV11-2
CDR3aa: CASSSREGSGFSYEQYF

abundance: .
j_gene: TRBJ2-7
v_gene: TRBV5-1
CDR3aa: CASSLAFDEQYF

abundance: .
j_gene: TRBJ2-7
v_gene: TRBV28
CDR3aa: CASEDYYEQYF

abundance: .
j_gene: TRBJ1-1
v_gene: TRBV10-1
CDR3aa: CASSDQPGHEAFF

abundance: .
j_gene: TRBJ1-5
v_gene: TRBV5-6
CDR3aa: CASSSTRQTGGDQPQHF

abundance: .
j_gene: TRBJ2-1
v_gene: TRBV2
CDR3aa: CASSEQASSYNEQFF

abundance: .
j_gene: TRBJ2-5
v_gene: TRBV27
CDR3aa: CARCGGVVRTQYF

abundance: .
j_gene: TRBJ2-2
v_gene: TRBV12-5
CDR3aa: CASGLGPLTSGTGELFF

abundance: .
j_gene: TRBJ2-7
v_gene: TRBV6-1
CDR3aa: CASSEQIYEQYF

abundance: few
j_gene: TRBJ1-1
v_gene: TRBV2
CDR3aa: CASSESGGEAFF

abundance: once
j_gene: TRBJ1-4
v_gene: TRBV27
CDR3aa: CASSPRGGEKLFF

abundance: .
j_gene: TRBJ1-5
v_gene: TRBV10-1
CDR3aa: CASSVGNQPQHF

abundance: .
j_gene: TRBJ2-3
v_gene: TRBV25-1
CDR3aa: CASSPRGTSGRADTQYF

abundance: .
j_gene: TRBJ2-3
v_gene: TRBV5-1
CDR3aa: CASSLAGGLRRDTQYF

abundance: .
j_gene: TRBJ2-4
v_gene: TRBV11-1
CDR3aa: CASSPRLAGPKNIQYF

abundance: .
j_gene: TRBJ1-3
v_gene: TRBV25-1
CDR3aa: CASSPGTGAGNTIYF

abundance: .
j_gene: TRBJ1-5
v_gene: TRBV6-5
CDR3aa: CASSKVDRNQPQHF

abundance: .
j_gene: TRBJ1-2
v_gene: TRBV27
CDR3aa: CASKETGKSGYTF

abundance: few
j_gene: TRBJ2-2
v_gene: TRBV18
CDR3aa: CASSPIRRNTGELFF

abundance: few
j_gene: TRBJ2-7
v_gene: TRBV4-1
CDR3aa: CASSHGAGDKYEQYF

abundance: .
j_gene: TRBJ1-4
v_gene: TRBV7-9
CDR3aa: CASSLGGVDEKLFF

abundance: once
j_gene: TRBJ2-3
v_gene: TRBV10-3
CDR3aa: CAIRPSEPGTTSTDTQYF

abundance: .
j_gene: TRBJ2-3
v_gene: TRBV4-2
CDR3aa: CASSQSRGGSTDTQYF